Presented here are 7 T cell receptor beta chains from one specimen sequenced in a study of blood T cell repertoires in COVID-19. Profiling relied on immunoSEQ multiplex PCR, and the TCRdb table lists in-frame clones only, not all of them. The sample contains some 460,000 clones, around 90% of which appear only once. The sample consisted of PBMCs or T cells enriched from blood (not recorded which). The receptors originated from a woman under 30 who had recovered from COVID-19.

The chain carries TRBV7-2 and TRBJ2-1, with 14 positions matching TRBD2. Losses at the gene ends were 4 bases for V and 4 bases for J; bases not matched to a gene: 12. The CDR3 length is 19 residues. Germline V gives CDR1 SGHTA, CDR2 FQGNSA. CDR3 in amino acids: CASSYRWTSGGPLYNEQFF. For the CDR3, the DNA is TGTGCCAGCAGCTACCGATGGACTAGCGGGGGGCCTTTATACAATGAGCAGTTCTTC.

The chain is built from TRBV23-1 and TRBJ1-1; D is uncertain. TRBV23-1 counts as an open reading frame of uncertain function. This CDR3 has 15 residues. Trimming cost V 9 bases and J 0 bases, with 17 bases left between them. CDR3: CASHREGRMNTEAFF. CDR3 bases: TGCGCCAGTCACCGGGAGGGCCGTATGAACACTGAAGCTTTCTTT.

A note on this clone: This same CDR3 is encoded by further DNA sequences in the sample. The J gene is TRBJ1-2, the V gene TRBV7-9; no clear D. The germline V and J ends were trimmed by 3 bases and 6 bases, with 5 bases remaining between them. This CDR3 has 11 residues. Germline V gene lookup returns CDR1 SEHNR and CDR2 FQNEAQ (reference sequence). CDR3 protein: CASSFGDGYTF. CDR3 bases: TGTGCCAGCAGCTTCGGGGATGGCTACACCTTC.

The chain uses TRBV29-1 and TRBJ1-1; TRBD1 matches at 8 bases. This CDR3 is built from 13 residues. V lost 6 bases and J lost 1; bases outside the gene matches: 4. Germline V gene data show CDR1 as SQVTM and CDR2 as ANQGSEA. In nucleotides, the CDR3 is TGCAGCGTGAGGACAGGGCCGAACACTGAAGCTTTCTTT. Translated: CSVRTGPNTEAFF.

The chain's CDR3 is CASSPGQLSNYGYTF. As DNA, the CDR3 is TGTGCCAGCAGCCCGGGACAGCTTTCTAACTATGGCTACACCTTC. The chain employs TRBV5-4 and TRBJ1-2; 7 bases line up with TRBD1. The CDR3 spans 15 residues. With V trimmed by 4 bases and J by 0 bases, 6 bases remained unmatched. Germline assignment: CDR1 SGHNT and CDR2 YYREEE (reference sequence).

The chain uses TRBV28 and TRBJ2-2, with TRBD2 identical over 12 bases. Germline trimming cut 11 bases from V and 6 bases from J; bases unmatched to any gene: 13. The CDR3 is 16 residues long. Germline values: CDR1 MDHEN, CDR2 SYDVKM. The CDR3: CAALTPSGGAPGELFF. For the CDR3, the DNA is TGTGCCGCCTTGACTCCTAGCGGGGGGGCCCCCGGGGAGCTGTTTTTT.

This chain connects TRBV2 to TRBJ1-2; 7 positions match TRBD1. Germline V lookup: CDR1 SNHLY, CDR2 FYNNEI. There are 14 residues in the CDR3. Trimming removed 7 bases from V and 4 bases from J; junction bases left unmatched: 9. CDR3 sequence reads: CASTPDRTFYGYTF. Written as DNA, the CDR3 is TGTGCCAGCACCCCGGACAGGACTTTCTATGGCTACACCTTC. Based on the CDR3 plus reference TRBV2 and TRBJ1-2, the full variable domain is EPEVTQTPSHQVTQMGQEVILRCVPISNHLYFYWYRQILGQKVEFLVSFYNNEISEKSEIFDDQFSVERPDGSNFTLKIRSTKLEDSAMYFCASTPDRTFYGYTFGSGTRLTVV.